The 30 T cell receptor beta chains below were found in one sample sequenced in a study of cytomegalovirus exposure and HLA in healthy donors. Primers for the PCR totalled 60 Vbeta and 13 Jbeta. Sequencing was performed with immunoSEQ multiplex PCR; in TCRdb, only in-frame clones are kept and a portion is missing. The repertoire holds about 200,000 clones, with 80% to 85% as singletons. The sequencing input was PBMCs. These receptor sequences come from a young woman in good health and CMV-seronegative.

The chain joins TRBV4-2 to TRBJ2-5; D call uncertain. This CDR3 region has 14 residues. Germline values: CDR1 LGHNA, CDR2 YNFKEQ. With 5 bases removed from V and 1 base from J, the gap between germline ends came to 11 bases. The CDR3: CASSAQTSQETQYF. For the CDR3, the DNA is TGTGCCAGCAGCGCCCAGACAAGCCAAGAGACCCAGTACTTC.

The genes are TRBV9 and TRBJ2-3; D is perhaps TRBD1 (6 bases). Germline-derived CDR1 and CDR2 are SGDLS and YYNGEE. V lost 0 bases and J 4 bases, leaving 12 bases between the germline ends. The CDR3 is made up of 15 amino acids. For the CDR3, the DNA is TGTGCCAGCAGCGTAGAGGGGGTTGGAGCAGATACGCAGTATTTT. Translating gives CASSVEGVGADTQYF.

V usage is TRBV4-1 and J usage is TRBJ1-2; TRBD1 matches 7 bases. The CDR3 has 14 residues. Germline values: CDR1 MGHRA, CDR2 YSYEKL. With 4 bases clipped from V and 5 bases from J, the junction kept 7 bases outside the gene matches. For the CDR3, the DNA is TGCGCCAGCAGCCCTCAGGGGGAGACTTATGGCTACACCTTC. Its protein is CASSPQGETYGYTF.

This sequence joins TRBV28 and TRBJ1-6; 10 bases line up with TRBD1. V lost 7 bases and J lost 0; bases outside the gene matches: 3. The CDR3 extends over 16 amino acids. Germline assignment: CDR1 MDHEN and CDR2 SYDVKM. The CDR3 sequence is CASTRQGASYNSPLHF. The CDR3 coding sequence is TGTGCCAGCACCCGACAGGGGGCCTCCTATAATTCACCCCTCCACTTT.

In its sample, this clone was seen once. This chain links TRBV7-8 with TRBJ1-1; no clear D gene. CDR1 and CDR2 from the germline V gene are SGHVS and FQNEAQ. The CDR3 is 15 amino acids. Trimming pared 3 bases from V and 1 base from J, leaving 12 bases between. The chain's CDR3 is CASSFTTGGNTEAFF. The CDR3 DNA follows: TGTGCCAGCAGCTTCACGACGGGTGGGAACACTGAAGCTTTCTTT.

The J gene is TRBJ1-2, the V gene TRBV29-1; no clear D. Germline lookup yields CDR1 SQVTM and CDR2 ANQGSEA. The V end was cut by 1 base, the J end by 1 base, with 7 bases between. The length of the CDR3 is 13 residues. The CDR3 nucleotides are TGCAGCGTTGAAGGGTCAGGTAACTATGGCTACACCTTC. Translation gives CSVEGSGNYGYTF. The whole variable domain, filled in from reference TRBV29-1 and TRBJ1-2, reads SAVISQKPSRDICQRGTSLTIQCQVDSQVTMMFWYRQQPGQSLTLIATANQGSEATYESGFVIDKFPISRPNLTFSTLTVSNMSPEDSSIYLCSVEGSGNYGYTFGSGTRLTVV.

V gene TRBV6-5 combines with J gene TRBJ2-3; 12 nucleotides align to TRBD2. CDR1 MNHEY and CDR2 SVGAGI come from the germline V gene. This CDR3 has 15 amino acids. Trimming took 6 bases from V and 0 from J; bases not matched to a gene: 1. CDR3 sequence (DNA): TGTGCCAGCAGGGGGACTAGCGGGAGCACAGATACGCAGTATTTT. Protein sequence: CASRGTSGSTDTQYF.

In the case of this clone: One junction end does not reproduce the germline sequence, and a read error may be involved. The chain links TRBV30 to TRBJ2-1, with 8 bases aligning to TRBD2. In germline, CDR1 is GTSNPN, CDR2 SVGIG (reference sequence). The CDR3 sequence is 13 residues long. The CDR3 loop is CAWALAGYSEQFF. CDR3 bases: TGTGCCTGGGCCTTAGCGGGGTACAGTGAGCAGTTCTTC.

The chain has TRBV2 and TRBJ1-5; D is perhaps TRBD1 (5 bases). Trimming pared 11 bases from V and 2 bases from J, leaving 19 bases between. The CDR3 spans 15 residues. Germline assignment: CDR1 SNHLY and CDR2 FYNNEI. CDR3 in DNA: TGTGCCCGCCGGGGGAGGGGTGGGGGCAATCAGCCCCAGCATTTT. The encoded protein is CARRGRGGGNQPQHF.

The chain carries TRBV9 and TRBJ2-5; D unclear. V was clipped by 4 bases and J by 3 bases, with 7 bases between them. Germline values: CDR1 SGDLS, CDR2 YYNGEE. The CDR3 loop spans 12 amino acids. CDR3: CASSTSEETQYF. The DNA of the CDR3 is TGTGCCAGCAGCACCAGCGAAGAGACCCAGTACTTC.

In DNA, the CDR3 is TGTGCCAGCAGTGGACAGGGTATAATTGAAGCTTTCTTT. Residues: CASSGQGIIEAFF. The J gene is TRBJ1-1, the V gene TRBV2; 7 bases agree with TRBD1. The V segment lost 4 bases and the J segment 7 bases; nucleotides outside the gene matches: 6. The germline V gene encodes CDR1 SNHLY and CDR2 FYNNEI. The CDR3 has 13 residues.

There are a few counts of this clone. This chain joins TRBV4-3 and TRBJ2-1; 12 bases fit TRBD2. From germline, CDR1 is LGHNA and CDR2 YSLEER. This CDR3 region has 16 residues. V trimming: 0 bases; J trimming: 6 bases; junction bases outside the gene matches: 3. For the CDR3, the DNA is TGCGCCAGCAGCCAAGATCAACTAGCGGGAGGCAATGAGCAGTTCTTC. Protein sequence: CASSQDQLAGGNEQFF.

The chain is built from TRBV27 and TRBJ1-6; 8 bases map to TRBD1. The J segment lost 5 bases and the V segment lost 6 bases, leaving 6 bases of the junction unmatched. Germline CDR1 reads MNHEY; CDR2 reads SMNVEV (reference sequence). This CDR3 region has 15 residues. The CDR3 bases are TGTGCCAGCAGAAGACCGGGACAGGATAATTCACCCCTCCACTTT. This gives the protein CASRRPGQDNSPLHF.

This sequence joins TRBV7-2 and TRBJ1-2; no clear D. Looked up from germline, CDR1 is SGHTA and CDR2 is FQGNSA. The CDR3 totals 14 residues. Deletions cut 3 bases from V and 3 bases from J, with 11 bases between. The CDR3 spells CASSLSSRDYGYTF. CDR3 nucleotide sequence: TGTGCCAGCAGCTTGTCATCGAGGGACTATGGCTACACCTTC.

This rearrangement joins TRBV5-4 to TRBJ2-3; D gene ambiguous. This CDR3 is 15 amino acids long. V gave up 4 bases and J gave up 3 bases, with 15 bases separating them. Per the germline V gene, CDR1 is SGHNT and CDR2 is YYREEE (reference sequence). The CDR3 sequence: CASSLGGLGTDTQYF. The CDR3 DNA reads TGTGCCAGCAGCCTGGGCGGTTTGGGTACAGATACGCAGTATTTT.

This clone has just one count. The rearrangement joins TRBV28 to TRBJ1-5, with TRBD1 matching over 8 bases. The CDR3 has 14 amino acids. V lost 6 bases to trimming and J lost 1 base; unmatched junction nucleotides: 2. Per the germline V gene, CDR1 is MDHEN and CDR2 is SYDVKM. The CDR3 bases are TGTGCCAGCAGAGGACAGGGAAGCAATCAGCCCCAGCATTTT. As protein: CASRGQGSNQPQHF.

This clone was found once. The rearrangement uses TRBV27 and TRBJ2-6; D is unclear. Germline lookup yields CDR1 MNHEY and CDR2 SMNVEV (reference sequence). Between the trimmed V and J ends, which lost 5 bases and 0 bases, there was a span of 8 bases. This CDR3 has 15 amino acids. Here the CDR3 reads CASSLESSGANVLTF. DNA of the CDR3: TGTGCCAGCAGTCTAGAGTCCTCTGGGGCCAACGTCCTGACTTTC.

With respect to this clone: At the DNA level, this CDR3 is encoded by other sequences in the same sample as well. The chain uses TRBV30 and TRBJ1-3; TRBD1 matches 8 bases. Germline V gene sequence: CDR1 GTSNPN, CDR2 SVGIG (reference sequence). The CDR3 spans 11 residues. V was clipped by 5 bases and J by 8 bases; unmatched bases: 2. CDR3 amino acids: CAWGQGDTIYF. The CDR3 DNA sequence: TGTGCCTGGGGACAGGGCGACACCATATATTTT.

The genes are TRBV11-2 and TRBJ2-7, with a tentative D call TRBD1 (5 bases). The CDR3 length is 12 residues. Per germline, CDR1 SGHAT and CDR2 FQNNGV. With 5 bases removed from V and 2 bases from J, the gap between germline ends came to 7 bases. In nucleotides, the CDR3 is TGTGCCAGCAGCGGACACCCCTACGAGCAGTACGTC. It specifies CASSGHPYEQYV.

This chain connects TRBV19 to TRBJ1-3, with 8 positions matching TRBD1. J lost 1 base, V lost 6 bases, and 8 bases had no gene match. The germline V gene has CDR1 LNHDA and CDR2 SQIVND (reference sequence). The CDR3 has 16 amino acids. DNA for the CDR3: TGTGCCAGTAGACCCTGGACAGGGAAATCTGGAAACACCATATATTTT. This translates into CASRPWTGKSGNTIYF.

The J gene is TRBJ1-3, the V gene TRBV10-3, with 11 bases matching TRBD1. V was clipped by 6 bases and J by 1 base; unmatched bases: 8. Germline-derived CDR1 and CDR2 are ENHRY and SYGVKD. The CDR3 loop spans 17 amino acids. The CDR3 reads CAISLPGQGESGNTIYF. Written as DNA, the CDR3 is TGTGCCATCAGCTTACCGGGACAGGGGGAATCTGGAAACACCATATATTTT.

V usage is TRBV27 and J usage is TRBJ1-1; TRBD1 agrees at 7 bases. V gave up 3 bases and J gave up 0 bases; unmatched junction bases: 4. CDR1 and CDR2 (germline): MNHEY, SMNVEV (reference sequence). The CDR3 sequence is 15 residues long. The CDR3 coding sequence is TGTGCCAGCAGTTTCAGGGGGTTCATGAACACTGAAGCTTTCTTT. Translating it yields CASSFRGFMNTEAFF.

The V gene is TRBV5-4, the J gene TRBJ2-1; 13 positions agree with TRBD2. Germline CDR1 reads SGHNT; CDR2 reads YYREEE (reference sequence). CDR3 size: 16 residues. Unmatched junction bases numbered 7, after V lost 2 bases and J lost 8 bases. The CDR3 loop is CASSFLLAGGPHEQFF. CDR3 coding DNA: TGTGCCAGCAGCTTCCTACTAGCGGGAGGGCCCCATGAGCAGTTCTTC.

This chain connects TRBV29-1 to TRBJ1-2; 10 bases are shared with TRBD1. This CDR3 contains 14 residues. From germline, CDR1 is SQVTM and CDR2 ANQGSEA. V lost 6 bases, J lost 7 bases, and 11 bases stayed unmatched. This chain's CDR3 is CSVHQDRGSGGYTF. The CDR3 bases are TGCAGCGTCCACCAGGACAGGGGGTCGGGTGGCTACACCTTC.

The J gene is TRBJ2-4, the V gene TRBV2; 15 bases align to TRBD2. Germline trimming cut 6 bases from V and 8 bases from J; bases unmatched to any gene: 17. CDR3 length: 19 residues. CDR1 and CDR2 (germline): SNHLY, FYNNEI. The CDR3 here is CASSPGLAGGPADWDIQYF. The CDR3 DNA reads as TGTGCCAGCAGCCCCGGACTAGCGGGAGGGCCCGCCGATTGGGACATTCAGTACTTC.

This clone has only a few counts. V and J are TRBV5-1 and TRBJ1-2; maybe TRBD1 (6 bases). V lost 1 base to trimming and J lost 5 bases, with 9 bases between them. This CDR3 contains 13 residues. Germline values: CDR1 SGHRS, CDR2 YFSETQ. The DNA for the CDR3 is TGCGCCAGCAGCTTGACAGGGTATTATGGCTACACCTTC. Amino acid sequence: CASSLTGYYGYTF.

This chain joins TRBV9 and TRBJ2-1; possibly TRBD2 for D (5 bases). Trimming took 4 bases from V and 1 from J, leaving 15 bases between them. The CDR3 length is 16 residues. Germline V gene data show CDR1 as SGDLS and CDR2 as YYNGEE. The CDR3 region is CASSPLGSESYNEQFF. DNA of the CDR3: TGTGCCAGCAGCCCCCTGGGGAGTGAGTCCTACAATGAGCAGTTCTTC.

This chain joins TRBV7-2 and TRBJ1-3; D is perhaps TRBD1 (5 bases). This CDR3 spans 14 amino acids. Trimming pared 2 bases from V and 7 bases from J, leaving 12 bases between. CDR1 is SGHTA, CDR2 FQGNSA, per germline. CDR3 bases: TGTGCCAGCAGCTTACTCACGGAGGGGAACACCATATATTTT. Translation: CASSLLTEGNTIYF.

The chain joins TRBV4-3 to TRBJ2-2; 11 bases line up with TRBD2. The CDR3 consists of 16 residues. Germline values: CDR1 LGHNA, CDR2 YSLEER. V dropped 3 bases and J dropped 3; count of bases not matched to a gene: 3. The CDR3 protein is CASSHVAGGDTGELFF. In nucleotides, the CDR3 is TGCGCCAGCAGCCATGTAGCGGGAGGGGACACCGGGGAGCTGTTTTTT.

This clone was observed a single time. This sequence joins TRBV18 and TRBJ2-5; D unresolved. The CDR3 spans 14 residues. Germline V gene lookup returns CDR1 KGHSH and CDR2 LQKENI. Deletions cut 1 base from V and 2 bases from J, with 8 bases between. The CDR3 spells CASSPLVQQETQYF. CDR3 nucleotide sequence: TGTGCCAGCTCACCACTGGTACAGCAAGAGACCCAGTACTTC.